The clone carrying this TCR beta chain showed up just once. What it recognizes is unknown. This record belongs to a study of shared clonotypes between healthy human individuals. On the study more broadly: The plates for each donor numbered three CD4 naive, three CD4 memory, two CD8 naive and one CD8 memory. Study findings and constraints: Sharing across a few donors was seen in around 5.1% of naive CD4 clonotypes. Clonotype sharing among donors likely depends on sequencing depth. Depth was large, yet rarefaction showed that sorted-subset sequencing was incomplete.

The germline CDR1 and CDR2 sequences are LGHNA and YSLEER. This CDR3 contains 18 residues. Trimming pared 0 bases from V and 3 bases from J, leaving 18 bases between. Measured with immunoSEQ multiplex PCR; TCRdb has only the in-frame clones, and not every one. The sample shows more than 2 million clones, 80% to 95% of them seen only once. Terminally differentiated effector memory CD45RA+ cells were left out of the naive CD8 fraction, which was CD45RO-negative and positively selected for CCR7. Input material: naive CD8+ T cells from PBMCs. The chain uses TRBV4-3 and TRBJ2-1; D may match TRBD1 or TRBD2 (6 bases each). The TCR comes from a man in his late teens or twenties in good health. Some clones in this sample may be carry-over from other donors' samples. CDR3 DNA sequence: TGCGCCAGCAGCCAAGAAGGGGGGAACGTTGGGCTCTACAATGAGCAGTTCTTC. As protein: CASSQEGGNVGLYNEQFF.